This T cell receptor (beta chain) was profiled in a study of post-analysis software for immune sequencing data. Unique molecular identifiers tagged the TCR beta cDNA libraries. MiXCR, applied by TCRdb to the PCR reads, yields one record per CDR3 protein. The sample contains around 160,000 distinct CDR3 sequences, roughly 40% of which appear only once. The CDR3 runs 13 residues. Germline CDR1 reads MNHEY; CDR2 reads SVGAGI. After removal of 5 bases from V and 6 bases from J, the junction contained 6 bases not matched to a gene. This clonotype has a handful of counts. This receptor was obtained from a girl aged 10 to 17 with multiple sclerosis. The rearrangement uses TRBV6-5 and TRBJ1-1; 7 bases align to TRBD1. Sequencing used blood, obtained after autologous hematopoietic stem cell transplantation. In DNA form, the CDR3 reads TGTGCCAGCAGTCCCCAGGGGGGACCTGAAGCTTTCTTT. Translating it yields CASSPQGGPEAFF.